This T cell receptor beta chain appears in the sequencing data of a study of T cells in narcolepsy. The V and J ends lost 5 bases and 6 bases respectively, with 16 bases between them. Germline values: CDR1 SNHLY, CDR2 FYNNEI. This CDR3 comprises 14 residues. The study's findings and limits: Comparing one patient's CSF and blood CD4+ clonotypes highlighted HCRT- and TRIB2-specific autoreactive clonotypes. Healthy controls reportedly lacked the autoreactive clonotypes serially found in patients' blood.

This table comes from immunoSEQ multiplex PCR, and its TCRdb copy is limited to in-frame clones, with some not included. The sample contains about 36,000 clones, more than 65% of which appear only once. Worth noting for this clone: The antigen remains undetermined.

The sample was memory (CD45RA-) CD4+ T cells from blood. The sequence derives from a human donor in good health. The J gene is TRBJ1-1, the V gene TRBV2; D not resolved. This chain's CDR3 is CASSRAVPGSEAFF. Here the CDR3 DNA reads TGTGCCAGCAGTCGAGCAGTCCCGGGTTCTGAAGCTTTCTTT.